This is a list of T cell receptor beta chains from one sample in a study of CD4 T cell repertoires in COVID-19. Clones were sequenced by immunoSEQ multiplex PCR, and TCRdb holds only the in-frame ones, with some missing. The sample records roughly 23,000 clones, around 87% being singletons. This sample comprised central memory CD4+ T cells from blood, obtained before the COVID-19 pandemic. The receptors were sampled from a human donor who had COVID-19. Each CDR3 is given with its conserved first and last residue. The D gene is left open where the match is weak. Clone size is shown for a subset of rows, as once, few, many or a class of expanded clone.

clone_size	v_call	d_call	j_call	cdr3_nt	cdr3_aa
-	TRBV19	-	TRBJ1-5	TGTGCCAGTAGTATCGAGTCTAGTAATAGCAATCAGCCCCAGCATTTT	CASSIESSNSNQPQHF
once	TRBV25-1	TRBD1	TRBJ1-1	TGTGCCAGCAGTGACAAGGGACAGGGTCGGAACACTGAAGCTTTCTTT	CASSDKGQGRNTEAFF
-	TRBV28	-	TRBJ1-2	TGTGCCAGCAGTTCCACAGGAAATCACGCCGATGGCTACACCTTC	CASSSTGNHADGYTF
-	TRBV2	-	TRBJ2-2	TGTGCCAGCAGGGTTCAGTCAGGGGTAAGTAGGCGCGGGTCCTTCACCGGGGAGCTGTTTTTT	CASRVQSGVSRRGSFTGELFF
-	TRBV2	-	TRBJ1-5	TGTGCCAGCAGTAGCGAAACTACTCCGACTCTCAGCAATCAGCCCCAGCATTTT	CASSSETTPTLSNQPQHF
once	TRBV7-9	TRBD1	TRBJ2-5	TGTGCCAGCAGCTCCGGGACAGGGCTAGAGACCCAGTACTTC	CASSSGTGLETQYF
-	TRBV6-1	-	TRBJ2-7	TGTGCCAGCACAGAGGCCTACGAGCAGTACTTC	CASTEAYEQYF
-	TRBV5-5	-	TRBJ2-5	TGTGCCAGCAGCTGGAGCGGGTCCTCGGGAGAGACCCAGTACTTC	CASSWSGSSGETQYF
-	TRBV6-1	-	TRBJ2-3	TGTGCCAGCAGTGAATCTACCGCAGATACGCAGTATTTT	CASSESTADTQYF
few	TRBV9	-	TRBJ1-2	TGTGCCAGCAGCGTAATGGAGGCCTATGGCTACACCTTC	CASSVMEAYGYTF
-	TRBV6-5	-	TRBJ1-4	TGTGCCAGCAGTCAAATGAGCCTATTTACGGAAAAACTGTTTTTT	CASSQMSLFTEKLFF
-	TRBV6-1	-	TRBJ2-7	TGTGCCAGCAGCTCCAGCGGGACACAGTACGAGCAGTACTTC	CASSSSGTQYEQYF
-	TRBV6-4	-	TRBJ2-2	TGTGCCAGCAGTGACGCGGTAGGCGGCACCGGGGAGCTGTTTTTT	CASSDAVGGTGELFF
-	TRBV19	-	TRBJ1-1	TGTGCCAGTAGGCCCCGGGTCGGCGGGGAGAACACTGAAGCTTTCTTT	CASRPRVGGENTEAFF
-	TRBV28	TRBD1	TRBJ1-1	TGTGCCAGCAGAGACATGACAGGGGCCGACACTGAAGCTTTCTTT	CASRDMTGADTEAFF
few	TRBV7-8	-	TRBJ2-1	TGTGCCAGCGCGGGTTACAATGAGCAGTTCTTC	CASAGYNEQFF
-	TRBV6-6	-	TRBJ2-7	TGTGCCAGCAGTTCCGGCTACCCGGGGATCGAGCAGTACTTC	CASSSGYPGIEQYF